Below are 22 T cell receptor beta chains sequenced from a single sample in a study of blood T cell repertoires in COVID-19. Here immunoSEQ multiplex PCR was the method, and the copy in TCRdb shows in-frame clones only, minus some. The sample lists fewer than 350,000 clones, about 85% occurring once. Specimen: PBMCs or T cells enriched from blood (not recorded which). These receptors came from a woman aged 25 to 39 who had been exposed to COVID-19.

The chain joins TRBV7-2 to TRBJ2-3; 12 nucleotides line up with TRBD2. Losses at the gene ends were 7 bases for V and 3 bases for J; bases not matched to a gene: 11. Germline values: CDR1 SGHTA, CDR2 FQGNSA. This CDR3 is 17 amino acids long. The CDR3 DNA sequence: TGTGCCAGCACCCAACGACGAGGACTAGCGGGAACAGATACGCAGTATTTT. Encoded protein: CASTQRRGLAGTDTQYF.

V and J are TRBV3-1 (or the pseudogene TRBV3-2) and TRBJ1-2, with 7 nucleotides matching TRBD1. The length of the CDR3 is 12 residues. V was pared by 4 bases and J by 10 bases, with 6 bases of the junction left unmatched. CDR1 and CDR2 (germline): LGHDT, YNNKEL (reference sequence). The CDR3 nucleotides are TGTGCCAGCAGCCGCGGAACAGGGGCCTACACCTTC. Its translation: CASSRGTGAYTF.

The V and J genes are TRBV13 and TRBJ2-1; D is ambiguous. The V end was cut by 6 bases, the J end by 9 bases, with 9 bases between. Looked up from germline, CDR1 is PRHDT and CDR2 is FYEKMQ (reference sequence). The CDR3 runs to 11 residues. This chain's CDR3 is CASRFSSEQFF. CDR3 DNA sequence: TGTGCCAGCAGATTTAGCAGTGAGCAGTTCTTC.

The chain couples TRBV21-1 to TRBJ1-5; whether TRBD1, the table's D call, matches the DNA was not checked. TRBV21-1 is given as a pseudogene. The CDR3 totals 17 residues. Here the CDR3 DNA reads TGTGCCAGCAGCAAAGTGGGACAGGGATTTAGCAATCAGCCCCAGCATTTT. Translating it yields CASSKVGQGFSNQPQHF.

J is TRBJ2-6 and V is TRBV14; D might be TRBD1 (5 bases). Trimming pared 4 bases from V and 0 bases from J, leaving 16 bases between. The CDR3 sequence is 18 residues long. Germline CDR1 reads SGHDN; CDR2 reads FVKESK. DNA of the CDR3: TGTGCCAGCAGCCCCATTCAGGGCAGTTCCTCTGGGGCCAACGTCCTGACTTTC. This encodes CASSPIQGSSSGANVLTF.

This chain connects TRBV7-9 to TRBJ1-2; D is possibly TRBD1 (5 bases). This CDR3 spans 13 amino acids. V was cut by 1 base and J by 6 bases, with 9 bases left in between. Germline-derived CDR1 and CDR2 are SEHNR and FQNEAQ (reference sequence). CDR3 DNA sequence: TGTGCCAGCAGCTTAGAAACAGGCAATGGCTACACCTTC. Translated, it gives CASSLETGNGYTF.

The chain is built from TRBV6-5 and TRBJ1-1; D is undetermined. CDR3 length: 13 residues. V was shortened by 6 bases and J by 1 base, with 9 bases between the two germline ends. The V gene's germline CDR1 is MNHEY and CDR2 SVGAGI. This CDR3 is CASSSRRNTEAFF. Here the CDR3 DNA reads TGTGCCAGCAGCTCCCGTCGGAACACTGAAGCTTTCTTT.

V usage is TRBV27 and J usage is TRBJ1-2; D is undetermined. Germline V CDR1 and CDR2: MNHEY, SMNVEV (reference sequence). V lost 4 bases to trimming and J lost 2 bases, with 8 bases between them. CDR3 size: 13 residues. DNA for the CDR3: TGTGCCAGCAGTTCTGGGCCCAACTATGGCTACACCTTC. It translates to CASSSGPNYGYTF.

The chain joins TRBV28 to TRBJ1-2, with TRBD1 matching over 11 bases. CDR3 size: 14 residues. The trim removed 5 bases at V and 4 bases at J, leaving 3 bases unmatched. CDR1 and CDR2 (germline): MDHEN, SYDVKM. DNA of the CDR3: TGTGCCAGCAGTGCCGGGACAGGGGGCTATGGCTACACCTTC. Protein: CASSAGTGGYGYTF.

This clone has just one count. CDR3: CAWGLGGAQPQHF. For the CDR3, the DNA is TGTGCCTGGGGGCTAGGGGGGGCTCAGCCCCAGCATTTT. This rearrangement joins TRBV30 to TRBJ1-5; D possibly corresponds to TRBD1 (6 bases). There are 13 residues in the CDR3. V was shortened by 5 bases and J by 6 bases, with 14 bases between the two germline ends. Germline CDR1 GTSNPN, CDR2 SVGIG (reference sequence).

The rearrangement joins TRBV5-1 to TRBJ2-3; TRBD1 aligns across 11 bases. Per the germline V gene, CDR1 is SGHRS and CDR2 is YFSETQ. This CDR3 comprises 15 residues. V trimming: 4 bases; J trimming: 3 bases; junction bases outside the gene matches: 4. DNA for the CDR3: TGCGCCAGCAGCAGGACAGGGGGCGAAACAGATACGCAGTATTTT. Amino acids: CASSRTGGETDTQYF.

In DNA, the CDR3 is TGTGCCAGCAGCGAAGGGACAGGGGCTGGAAACACCATATATTTT. It codes for CASSEGTGAGNTIYF. V is TRBV7-3 and J is TRBJ1-3; 10 positions agree with TRBD1. J was trimmed by 2 bases and V by 5 bases; bases with no gene match: 3. The CDR3 totals 15 residues. CDR1 is SGHTA, CDR2 FQGTGA, per germline.

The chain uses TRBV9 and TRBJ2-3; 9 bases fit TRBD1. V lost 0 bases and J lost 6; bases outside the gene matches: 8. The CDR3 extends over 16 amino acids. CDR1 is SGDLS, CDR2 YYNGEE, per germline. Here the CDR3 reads CASSVEGQGRSDTQYF. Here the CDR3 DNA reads TGTGCCAGCAGCGTAGAAGGACAGGGGCGCTCTGATACGCAGTATTTT.

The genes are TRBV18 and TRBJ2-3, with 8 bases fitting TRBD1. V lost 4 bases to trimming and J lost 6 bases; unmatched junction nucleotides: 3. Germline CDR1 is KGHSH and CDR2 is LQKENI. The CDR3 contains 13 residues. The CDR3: CASSRDRMDTQYF. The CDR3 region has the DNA TGTGCCAGCTCACGGGACAGGATGGATACGCAGTATTTT.

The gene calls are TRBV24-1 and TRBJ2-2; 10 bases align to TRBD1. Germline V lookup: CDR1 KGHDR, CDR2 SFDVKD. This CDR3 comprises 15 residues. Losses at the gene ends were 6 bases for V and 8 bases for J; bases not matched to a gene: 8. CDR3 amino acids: CATSRGTGAQGELFF. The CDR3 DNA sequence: TGTGCCACCAGTCGGGGGACAGGGGCGCAGGGGGAGCTGTTTTTT.

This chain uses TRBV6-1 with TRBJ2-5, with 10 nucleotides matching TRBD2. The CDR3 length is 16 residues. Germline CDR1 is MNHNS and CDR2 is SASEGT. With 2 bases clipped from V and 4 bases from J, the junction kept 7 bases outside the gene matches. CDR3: CASSETLAGEGETQYF. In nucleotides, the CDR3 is TGTGCCAGCAGTGAAACCCTAGCGGGAGAAGGAGAGACCCAGTACTTC.

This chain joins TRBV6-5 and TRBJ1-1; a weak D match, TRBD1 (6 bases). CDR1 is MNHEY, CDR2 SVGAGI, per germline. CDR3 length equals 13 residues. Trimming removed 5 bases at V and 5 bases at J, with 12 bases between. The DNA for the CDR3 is TGTGCCAGCAGTCTTTCAGGGGAGACTGAAGCTTTCTTT. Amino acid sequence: CASSLSGETEAFF.

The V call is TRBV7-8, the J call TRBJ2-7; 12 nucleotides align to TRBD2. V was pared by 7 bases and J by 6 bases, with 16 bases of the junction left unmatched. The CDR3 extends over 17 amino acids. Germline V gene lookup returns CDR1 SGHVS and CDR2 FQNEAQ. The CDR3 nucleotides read TGTGCCAGCACGCGGGCTAGCGGGAGGGCCCGTATAACCGAGCAGTACTTC. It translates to CASTRASGRARITEQYF.

The CDR3 here is CASSLGTGAGELFF. CDR3 sequence (DNA): TGTGCCAGCAGCTTGGGGACAGGGGCCGGGGAGCTGTTTTTT. V gene TRBV5-4 combines with J gene TRBJ2-2; 9 nucleotides align to TRBD1. This CDR3 is built from 14 residues. Germline loops: CDR1 SGHNT, CDR2 YYREEE (reference sequence). V lost 0 bases and J lost 6; bases outside the gene matches: 0.

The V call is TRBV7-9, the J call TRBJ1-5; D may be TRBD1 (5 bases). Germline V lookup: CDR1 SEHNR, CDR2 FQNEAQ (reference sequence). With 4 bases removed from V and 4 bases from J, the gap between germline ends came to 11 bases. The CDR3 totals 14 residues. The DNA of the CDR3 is TGTGCCAGCAGCTCCCAGGGTATTAATCAGCCCCAGCATTTT. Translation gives CASSSQGINQPQHF.

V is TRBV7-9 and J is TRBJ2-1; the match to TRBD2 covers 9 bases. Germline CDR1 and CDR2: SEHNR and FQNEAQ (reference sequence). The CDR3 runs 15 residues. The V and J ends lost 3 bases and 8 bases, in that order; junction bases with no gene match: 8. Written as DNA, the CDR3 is TGTGCCAGCAGCTTTTGGACTAGCGACCGAGATGAGCAGTTCTTC. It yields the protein CASSFWTSDRDEQFF.

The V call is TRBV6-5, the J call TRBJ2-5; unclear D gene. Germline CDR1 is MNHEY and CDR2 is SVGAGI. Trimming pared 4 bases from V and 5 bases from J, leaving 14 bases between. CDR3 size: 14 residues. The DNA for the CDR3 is TGTGCCAGCAGTTTAAGGCTAGAAAGGGAGACCCAGTACTTC. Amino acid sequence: CASSLRLERETQYF.